This note documents a single T cell receptor (beta chain) sequence. Its target is not known. These data come from a study of regulatory T cells in long-lasting Graves disease. Whole-study context: In persistent Graves' disease, antithyroid drugs had been taken for over 5 years and TSH receptor antibodies stayed positive.

According to the study, TCR beta libraries were built with iRepertoire HTBI primers and CDR3-region Arm-PCR. Source study methods: Samples revealed approximately 60 TRBV and approximately 15 TRBJ segments. TCRdb re-analysed the multiplex PCR reads in MiXCR, keeping a single row per CDR3 protein. V and J calls and clone size were set by TCRdb, not the authors. The sample includes roughly 700,000 distinct CDR3 sequences, roughly 30% of them seen just once. This CDR3 is built from 13 residues. V lost 1 base, J lost 7 bases, and 8 bases lay in between. Germline V gene data show CDR1 as DFQATT and CDR2 as SNEGSKA (reference sequence). The sample's time point: persistent/refractory GD, antithyroid drugs over 5 years with positive TRAb. RNA from PBMCs was the source of the TCR library. Study-level points and caveats: Newly diagnosed disease favored TRBV20-1 and TRBJ2-1 over persistent disease.

The source was peripheral blood mononuclear cells (PBMCs), collected when the disease was refractory, from a patient treated with antithyroid drugs. The chain carries TRBV20-1 and TRBJ1-6; no clear D. The clonotype was recovered from a female donor with Graves disease. The CDR3 DNA is TGCAGTGCTAGAGTCGGGTTAAATTCACCCCTCCACTTT. The encoded protein is CSARVGLNSPLHF.